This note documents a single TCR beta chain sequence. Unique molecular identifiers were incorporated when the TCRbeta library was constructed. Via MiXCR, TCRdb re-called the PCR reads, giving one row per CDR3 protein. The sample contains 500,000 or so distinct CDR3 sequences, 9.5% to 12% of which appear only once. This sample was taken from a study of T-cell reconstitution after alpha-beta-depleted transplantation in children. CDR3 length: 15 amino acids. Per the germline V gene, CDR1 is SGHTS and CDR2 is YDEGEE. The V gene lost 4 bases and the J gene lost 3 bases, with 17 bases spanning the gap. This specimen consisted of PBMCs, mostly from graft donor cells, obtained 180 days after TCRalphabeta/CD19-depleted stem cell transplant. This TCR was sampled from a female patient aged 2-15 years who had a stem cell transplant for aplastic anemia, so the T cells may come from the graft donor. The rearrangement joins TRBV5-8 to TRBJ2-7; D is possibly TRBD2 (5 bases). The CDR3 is CASSPVSETLYEQYF. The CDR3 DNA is TGTGCCAGCAGCCCAGTTAGCGAAACTCTCTACGAGCAGTACTTC.